One and the same sample provided the 27 T cell receptor beta chains below, sequenced in a study of control samples from healthy donors and cancer patients. Sequenced by immunoSEQ multiplex PCR; TCRdb stores in-frame clones only, minus some. The sample records over 120,000 clones, around 90% being singletons. The sequencing sample was made of blood. These TCRs come from a man under 40 in good health.

J is TRBJ2-1 and V is TRBV23-1, with a weak D call TRBD1 (6 bases). TRBV23-1 is reported as an ORF; its role is uncertain. The CDR3 has 14 residues. Trimming took 3 bases from V and 5 from J, leaving 11 bases between them. The CDR3 spells CASSHHRENNEQFF. Here the CDR3 DNA reads TGCGCCAGCAGTCATCACAGGGAGAACAATGAGCAGTTCTTC.

The gene calls are TRBV19 and TRBJ1-1; tentative D call: TRBD1 (5 bases). The CDR3 is made up of 15 amino acids. Germline V gives CDR1 LNHDA, CDR2 SQIVND (reference sequence). V lost 6 bases to trimming and J lost 8 bases, with 22 bases between them. The CDR3 protein is CASSTEGTISSEAFF. CDR3 bases: TGTGCCAGTAGCACCGAGGGGACCATTTCGTCCGAAGCTTTCTTT.

The genes are TRBV2 and TRBJ1-3, with D hard to call. CDR3 size: 15 residues. The V gene's germline CDR1 is SNHLY and CDR2 FYNNEI. The V and J ends lost 7 bases and 9 bases respectively, with 22 bases between them. The CDR3: CASTANGQGLSTIYF. In DNA, the CDR3 is TGTGCCAGCACCGCCAATGGGCAAGGGCTCAGCACCATATATTTT.

The chain joins TRBV28 to TRBJ2-3, with 8 bases that match TRBD2. CDR3 length: 18 amino acids. Germline V CDR1 and CDR2: MDHEN, SYDVKM. With 3 bases clipped from V and 2 bases from J, the junction kept 13 bases outside the gene matches. CDR3 sequence reads: CASSFPQIAGLNTDTQYF. The CDR3 nucleotides are TGTGCCAGCAGTTTCCCCCAAATAGCGGGGCTAAACACAGATACGCAGTATTTT. Full variable domain (rest looked up from reference TRBV28 and TRBJ2-3): DVKVTQSSRYLVKRTGEKVFLECVQDMDHENMFWYRQDPGLGLRLIYFSYDVKMKEKGDIPEGYSVSREKKERFSLILESASTNQTSMYLCASSFPQIAGLNTDTQYFGPGTRLTVL.

The genes are TRBV2 and TRBJ1-5; D may be TRBD1 (6 bases). Germline CDR1 and CDR2: SNHLY and FYNNEI. V was shortened by 7 bases and J by 2 bases, with 21 bases between the two germline ends. This CDR3 comprises 17 residues. DNA for the CDR3: TGTGCCAGCACCCTAGGGGGAGGGTACATGGGCAATCAGCCCCAGCATTTT. Translation gives CASTLGGGYMGNQPQHF.

The chain uses TRBV11-2 and TRBJ1-4; no reliable D call. Germline CDR1 and CDR2: SGHAT and FQNNGV. The CDR3 covers 11 residues. V was cut by 3 bases and J by 7 bases, with 3 bases left in between. As DNA, the CDR3 is TGTGCCAGCAGCTTTGCTGAAAAACTGTTTTTT. This sequence encodes CASSFAEKLFF.

CDR3 nucleotides: TGTGCCAGTAGTAAAGGACAGAACGACTACGAGCAGTACTTC. Translated, it gives CASSKGQNDYEQYF. V is TRBV19 and J is TRBJ2-7; D perhaps matches TRBD1 (6 bases). Germline CDR1 reads LNHDA; CDR2 reads SQIVND (reference sequence). Trimming removed 4 bases at V and 3 bases at J, with 13 bases between. This CDR3 has 14 amino acids.

This chain joins TRBV19 and TRBJ2-2, with a weak D call TRBD2 (5 bases). Germline V lookup: CDR1 LNHDA, CDR2 SQIVND (reference sequence). The length of the CDR3 is 17 residues. V lost 0 bases and J 4 bases, leaving 15 bases between the germline ends. For the CDR3, the DNA is TGTGCCAGTAGTATAGAGGGTCCGGGGTCGGGCACCGGGGAGCTGTTTTTT. This translates into CASSIEGPGSGTGELFF.

The chain recombines TRBV7-3 with TRBJ1-2; D might be TRBD1 (5 bases). Trimming took off 5 bases at V and 5 bases at J, with 15 bases between the two ends. This CDR3 region has 14 residues. Germline values: CDR1 SGHTA, CDR2 FQGTGA. CDR3 residues: CASSPSPGGYGYTF. CDR3 nucleotide sequence: TGTGCCAGCAGCCCGAGCCCCGGGGGGTATGGCTACACCTTC.

V is TRBV6-5 and J is TRBJ2-2; TRBD2 agrees at 9 bases. CDR1 and CDR2 (germline): MNHEY, SVGAGI. V was clipped by 10 bases and J by 5 bases; unmatched bases: 5. This CDR3 region has 13 residues. DNA of the CDR3: TGTGCCATACCGGGACTAGCAACCGGGGAGCTGTTTTTT. This encodes CAIPGLATGELFF.

The chain carries TRBV25-1 and TRBJ2-3; 9 nucleotides match TRBD2. Germline V gene data show CDR1 as MGHDK and CDR2 as SYGVNS. V gave up 2 bases and J gave up 2 bases; unmatched junction bases: 8. The CDR3 totals 17 residues. The CDR3 DNA follows: TGTGCCAGCAGTGAAAGTCGTGCGGGACTAGCCACAGATACGCAGTATTTT. It is translated as CASSESRAGLATDTQYF.

The genes are TRBV24-1 and TRBJ2-2; 7 bases are shared with TRBD1. The V segment lost 4 bases and the J segment 3 bases; nucleotides outside the gene matches: 4. From germline, CDR1 is KGHDR and CDR2 SFDVKD. This CDR3 has 15 residues. The CDR3 sequence is CATSELDRHTGELFF. Written as DNA, the CDR3 is TGTGCCACCAGTGAGTTGGACAGGCACACCGGGGAGCTGTTTTTT.

The rearrangement joins TRBV6-2 or TRBV6-3 to TRBJ1-6; D not resolved. CDR3 length equals 17 residues. The V end lost 2 bases, the J end lost 0 bases, and 11 bases lay between the germline ends. Germline V gene sequence: CDR1 MNHEY, CDR2 SVGEGT. The CDR3 region has the DNA TGTGCCAGCAGTTACCGGACCGGAAGCTCCTATAATTCACCCCTCCACTTT. As protein: CASSYRTGSSYNSPLHF.

The rearrangement joins TRBV25-1 to TRBJ1-2, with D maybe TRBD1 (6 bases). Trimming pared 3 bases from V and 8 bases from J, leaving 10 bases between. From germline, CDR1 is MGHDK and CDR2 SYGVNS. This CDR3 is 12 amino acids long. DNA of the CDR3: TGTGCCAGCAGTGATCCCACAGGGGGCTACACCTTC. Translating it yields CASSDPTGGYTF.

This sequence joins TRBV15 and TRBJ1-3; 9 nucleotides line up with TRBD1. J lost 0 bases, V lost 5 bases, and 14 bases had no gene match. The CDR3 contains 19 residues. Germline-derived CDR1 and CDR2 are LNHNV and YYDKDF (reference sequence). The CDR3 sequence: CATSYRQGGRLHSGNTIYF. The CDR3 bases are TGTGCCACCAGCTACAGACAGGGGGGCCGACTGCACTCTGGAAACACCATATATTTT. The entire variable domain, with the rest obtained from reference TRBV15 and TRBJ1-3, is as follows: DAMVIQNPRYQVTQFGKPVTLSCSQTLNHNVMYWYQQKSSQAPKLLFHYYDKDFNNEADTPDNFQSRRPNTSFCFLDIRSPGLGDTAMYLCATSYRQGGRLHSGNTIYFGEGSWLTVV.

The chain combines TRBV5-1 with TRBJ2-1; TRBD2 is a possible D gene (6 bases). The germline gives CDR1 SGHRS, CDR2 YFSETQ. Deletions cut 0 bases from V and 0 bases from J, with 7 bases between. The CDR3 runs to 15 residues. CDR3 residues: CASSLVGGSYNEQFF. The DNA for the CDR3 is TGCGCCAGCAGCTTGGTGGGGGGCTCCTACAATGAGCAGTTCTTC.

This clone was detected a few times. V gene TRBV4-2 combines with J gene TRBJ1-4, with TRBD1 identical over 8 bases. J gave up 0 bases and V 0 bases, and 3 bases lay outside the gene matches. Per germline, CDR1 LGHNA and CDR2 YNFKEQ. CDR3 size: 17 residues. DNA for the CDR3: TGTGCCAGCAGCCAAGATGACAGGGGCCCAACTAATGAAAAACTGTTTTTT. It is translated as CASSQDDRGPTNEKLFF.

The chain links TRBV27 to TRBJ2-7, with 9 bases lining up with TRBD1. V trimming: 1 base; J trimming: 3 bases; junction bases outside the gene matches: 10. The CDR3 loop spans 17 amino acids. Germline V gene lookup returns CDR1 MNHEY and CDR2 SMNVEV (reference sequence). In DNA, the CDR3 is TGTGCCAGCAGTTTATACCCCATACAGGGGGCCCTCTACGAGCAGTACTTC. It codes for CASSLYPIQGALYEQYF.

The chain combines TRBV5-1 with TRBJ1-1, with 9 positions matching TRBD1. Trimming took 1 base from V and 6 from J; bases not matched to a gene: 13. The CDR3 is 17 amino acids. Per germline, CDR1 SGHRS and CDR2 YFSETQ. This chain's CDR3 is CASSLPTSTTGGSEAFF. CDR3 sequence (DNA): TGCGCCAGCAGCTTGCCGACCTCTACTACAGGGGGCTCTGAAGCTTTCTTT.

The J gene is TRBJ1-2, the V gene TRBV28, with a possible D match to TRBD1 (5 bases). Germline CDR1 MDHEN, CDR2 SYDVKM. The CDR3 is made up of 17 amino acids. V gave up 7 bases and J gave up 4 bases, with 25 bases separating them. As DNA, the CDR3 is TGTGCCAGCAAGTCCGCGGGACTCGCAAACGACTTCTATGGCTACACCTTC. Its protein product is CASKSAGLANDFYGYTF.

As to this clone: One end of the junction does not line up with germline, which may come from a read error. The chain carries TRBV7-9 and TRBJ2-7; D tentatively reads TRBD1 or TRBD2 (5 bases each). Looked up from germline, CDR1 is SEHNR and CDR2 is FQNEAQ (reference sequence). This CDR3 is 16 amino acids long. CDR3 loop: CAGSLIQARDPYEQYF. The CDR3 DNA reads TGTGCCGGCAGCCTGATTCAGGCGAGGGACCCCTACGAGCAGTACTTC.

In DNA form, the CDR3 reads TGTGCCAGCAGAGCGGGGGGGCTAGATACGCAGTATTTT. Protein sequence: CASRAGGLDTQYF. This chain connects TRBV6-5 to TRBJ2-3; TRBD2 matches 10 bases. The V gene end was trimmed by 6 bases and the J gene end by 5 bases; junction bases not matched to a gene: 2. Germline loops: CDR1 MNHEY, CDR2 SVGAGI. This CDR3 is built from 13 residues.

This clone came up once. Different DNA sequences within this sample yield the same CDR3. The chain joins TRBV9 to TRBJ1-5; 9 bases match TRBD1. With 0 bases clipped from V and 7 bases from J, the junction kept 5 bases outside the gene matches. The CDR3 runs 15 residues. Per germline, CDR1 SGDLS and CDR2 YYNGEE. CDR3 loop: CASSVGTGVGQPQHF. CDR3 sequence (DNA): TGTGCCAGCAGCGTAGGGACAGGGGTGGGGCAGCCCCAGCATTTT.

The CDR3 is CASSLTTGTDTQYF. The CDR3 DNA reads as TGTGCCAGCAGCTTAACTACGGGCACAGATACGCAGTATTTT. This chain connects TRBV7-9 to TRBJ2-3; the D is unclear. The CDR3 sequence is 14 residues long. Germline CDR1 reads SEHNR; CDR2 reads FQNEAQ (reference sequence). The V and J ends lost 2 bases and 1 base respectively, with 7 bases between them.

The V and J genes are TRBV28 and TRBJ1-1; no reliable D call. The germline V gene has CDR1 MDHEN and CDR2 SYDVKM. This CDR3 contains 14 residues. V lost 1 base to trimming and J lost 5 bases, with 11 bases between them. Written as DNA, the CDR3 is TGTGCCAGCAGTTTATCATCTTTGAGGACTGAAGCTTTCTTT. Translated, it gives CASSLSSLRTEAFF.

The chain is built from TRBV5-6 and TRBJ2-1; 12 bases agree with TRBD2. The CDR3 covers 15 residues. CDR1 and CDR2 from the germline V gene are SGHDT and YYEEEE. Trimming removed 2 bases from V and 5 bases from J; junction bases left unmatched: 2. CDR3 residues: CASSLLAGGNNEQFF. CDR3 in DNA: TGTGCCAGCAGCTTACTAGCGGGGGGTAACAATGAGCAGTTCTTC.

The chain links TRBV28 to TRBJ1-5; 7 positions agree with TRBD1. CDR3 length equals 12 residues. CDR1 is MDHEN, CDR2 SYDVKM, per germline. V lost 7 bases and J lost 5; bases outside the gene matches: 2. The CDR3 sequence: CASITGDQPQHF. CDR3 sequence (DNA): TGTGCCAGCATTACAGGGGATCAGCCCCAGCATTTT.